The 17 T cell receptor beta chains presented below share a single source sample, sequenced in a study of tumor and adjacent non-tumor tissue in lung cancer. TCRbeta libraries were built with three rounds of nested PCR, modified from ARM-PCR. TCRdb ran MiXCR on the multiplex PCR reads and lists one entry per CDR3 protein. This sample has about 78,000 distinct CDR3 sequences, with 80% found just once. RNA was extracted from bulk tissue without any cell sorting. The sequencing sample was made of lung tumor tissue. These receptors came from a woman aged 45-60 years with non-small cell lung cancer.

V is TRBV28 and J is TRBJ2-5; 8 bases line up with TRBD2. Germline V gene lookup returns CDR1 MDHEN and CDR2 SYDVKM. The J segment lost 5 bases and the V segment lost 7 bases, leaving 18 bases of the junction unmatched. The CDR3 has 17 amino acids. CDR3 amino acids: CASTFRTGGRTVETQYF. In DNA, the CDR3 is TGTGCCAGCACCTTCAGGACTGGCGGGAGGACTGTGGAGACCCAGTACTTC.

This clonotype was detected only once. A junction boundary mismatches the germline segment, possibly from a read error. The chain couples TRBV6-1 to TRBJ1-4; D is possibly TRBD1 (6 bases). This CDR3 is 16 amino acids long. CDR1 MNHNS and CDR2 SASEGT come from the germline V gene. CDR3 residues: CASSDAPGAGNEKLFF. The CDR3 DNA is TGTGCCAGTAGTGATGCGCCGGGGGCAGGGAATGAAAAACTGTTTTTT.

The V and J genes are TRBV20-1 and TRBJ2-7; 7 bases match TRBD2. The J call is doubtful: the DNA matches TRBJ2-1 better. CDR1 is DFQATT and CDR2 is SNEGSKA in the germline V gene (reference sequence). The CDR3 has 13 amino acids. For the CDR3, the DNA is TGCAGTGCTTGTTCGGGGGGTGTCTACGAGCAGTTCTTC. Amino acids: CSACSGGVYEQFF.

With respect to this clonotype: At one of its ends the junction is not consistent with the germline gene, which may arise from a read error. The chain combines TRBV6-1 with TRBJ1-5; D not resolved. Judging by the DNA end, TRBJ2-3 fits better; the J call may be wrong. The CDR3 contains 13 residues. Germline V gene sequence: CDR1 MNHNS, CDR2 SASEGT. For the CDR3, the DNA is TGTGTCAGCAGCCTTTATAGTAATCAGCCCCAGTATTTT. Its protein product is CVSSLYSNQPQYF.

This chain joins TRBV24-1 and TRBJ2-1, with D hard to call. The CDR3 runs to 13 residues. Germline loops: CDR1 KGHDR, CDR2 SFDVKD. Trimming took 12 bases from V and 5 from J, leaving 16 bases between them. CDR3 in amino acids: CAARQRNNNEQFF. For the CDR3, the DNA is TGTGCCGCCCGACAACGGAATAACAATGAGCAGTTCTTC.

About this clonotype itself: The junction does not match germline at one end; this may be a read error. The chain is built from TRBV11-2 and TRBJ2-1; D is possibly TRBD1 (6 bases). The CDR3 consists of 13 residues. Germline V gene sequence: CDR1 SGHAT, CDR2 FQNNGV. The CDR3 coding sequence is TGTGCCAGCGGCTTGGGACAAACCAATGAGCATTTCTTC. As protein: CASGLGQTNEHFF.

To note about this clonotype: Without the conserved terminal phenylalanine or tryptophan, this CDR3 likely stems from a read error. The CDR3 nucleotides read TGTGCCAACAGCGGTCAGACGCAGTACATC. Residues: CANSGQTQYI. The chain links TRBV11-2 to TRBJ2-5, with TRBD2 as a possible D gene (5 bases). This CDR3 is built from 10 residues. Germline loops: CDR1 SGHAT, CDR2 FQNNGV.

The chain joins TRBV6-5 to TRBJ1-3; the match to TRBD1 covers 7 bases. Germline V gene sequence: CDR1 MNHEY, CDR2 SVGAGI. The CDR3 totals 14 residues. The trim removed 7 bases at V and 3 bases at J, leaving 6 bases unmatched. The CDR3 spells CASTRQGVGNTIYF. In DNA form, the CDR3 reads TGTGCCAGCACTAGACAGGGTGTTGGAAACACCATATATTTT.

This clonotype appeared a few times. This CDR3 is missing its conserved last phenylalanine or tryptophan, likely due to a read error. The DNA is left out, because the CDR3 cannot be placed on it with certainty; the CDR3 is given as TCRdb lists it. This chain links TRBV12-3 or TRBV12-4 with TRBJ1-4; TRBD1 is taken as the D call from the table, unchecked against the DNA. The CDR3 is 14 amino acids long, termini counted. CDR3 sequence reads: CASSLLDKNEKLYI.

V usage is TRBV4-1 and J usage is TRBJ2-1; maybe TRBD1 (6 bases). Trimming cost V 0 bases and J 4 bases, with 19 bases left between them. Germline V gene lookup returns CDR1 MGHRA and CDR2 YSYEKL. This CDR3 is 18 amino acids long. Written as DNA, the CDR3 is TGCGCCAGCAGCCAAGATCTCCTGCCAGGGGCGGATTACAATGAGCAGTTCTTC. This codes for CASSQDLLPGADYNEQFF.

Comments on this clonotype: One junction end disagrees with the germline gene, perhaps due to a read error. The V and J genes are TRBV11-2 and TRBJ2-1, with 7 bases matching TRBD2. The CDR3 runs to 17 residues. In germline, CDR1 is SGHAT, CDR2 FQNNGV. The CDR3 sequence is CVSAPEGGGSSYNEQFF. The CDR3 DNA is TGTGTCAGCGCCCCAGAGGGCGGGGGAAGTTCCTACAATGAGCAGTTCTTC.

A note on this clonotype: One end of the junction is discordant with germline, which a read error may explain. V gene TRBV4-2 combines with J gene TRBJ2-5; TRBD2 agrees at 9 bases. The germline V gene encodes CDR1 LGHNA and CDR2 YNFKEQ. The CDR3 contains 16 residues. The CDR3 region is CASSQLLAGNQDTQYF. As DNA, the CDR3 is TGTGCCAGCAGCCAATTGCTAGCGGGGAACCAAGATACCCAGTACTTC.

Remarks on this clonotype: Lacking the conserved final phenylalanine or tryptophan, this CDR3 likely reflects a read error. V usage is TRBV20-1 and J usage is TRBJ1-5, with D possibly being TRBD1 (5 bases). Trimming took off 2 bases at V and 9 bases at J, with 14 bases between the two ends. The CDR3 extends over 13 amino acids. Germline V gene data show CDR1 as DFQATT and CDR2 as SNEGSKA (reference sequence). CDR3 region: CSARRQCLGPQHY. The CDR3 DNA sequence: TGCAGTGCTAGACGACAGTGCCTTGGGCCCCAGCATTAT.

As for this clonotype: The conserved phenylalanine or tryptophan is not found at the CDR3 terminus, so this likely reflects a read error. The genes are TRBV6-2 or TRBV6-3 and TRBJ2-7, with D possibly TRBD2 on 6 matching bases. Trimming took 6 bases from V and 5 from J, leaving 26 bases between them. The CDR3 covers 17 residues. The germline CDR1 and CDR2 sequences are MNHEY and SVGEGT. Here the CDR3 reads CASSFTGRRASIHEQYL. The CDR3 DNA reads TGTGCCAGCAGCTTTACAGGCAGGAGGGCCTCTATCCACGAGCAGTACCTC.

This clonotype showed up many times. The chain is built from TRBV4-1 and TRBJ2-2; D gene unclear. This CDR3 region has 15 residues. Germline V gene sequence: CDR1 MGHRA, CDR2 YSYEKL. The V and J ends lost 0 bases and 3 bases respectively, with 8 bases between them. The CDR3 protein is CASSQDASYTGELFF. CDR3 nucleotide sequence: TGCGCCAGCAGCCAAGATGCGTCGTACACCGGGGAGCTGTTTTTT.

For this clonotype: A read error is possible here, since a much larger clone lies one base away. The rearrangement joins TRBV10-3 to TRBJ2-2; D unclear. Germline CDR1 and CDR2: ENHRY and SYGVKD. The CDR3 is 12 residues long. The CDR3 region is CTISESNGELFF. The CDR3 coding sequence is TGTACCATCAGTGAGTCGAATGGGGAGCTGTTTTTT.

With regard to this clonotype: One end of the junction is discordant with germline, which a read error may explain. The V and J genes are TRBV5-5 and TRBJ1-1; 9 bases are a match to TRBD1. From germline, CDR1 is SGHKS and CDR2 YYEKEE (reference sequence). The CDR3 loop spans 14 amino acids. The CDR3 region is CASSERDREAETFF. In DNA form, the CDR3 reads TGTGCCAGCAGCGAGAGGGACAGGGAAGCTGAAACTTTCTTT.